These T cell receptor beta chains were read from a single sample in a study of beta chain features in type 1 diabetes. Clones were sequenced by immunoSEQ multiplex PCR, and TCRdb holds only the in-frame ones, with some missing. The sample lists 850,000 to 900,000 clones, roughly 17% occurring once. Sequencing was done on a sample of naive CD4+ T cells from blood. The source is a woman in her late teens or twenties in good health. CDR3s include the opening cysteine and the closing phenylalanine or tryptophan. The D gene is left open where the match is weak. Clone size is stated in some rows and not others, as once, few, many or a class when expanded.

>-|few|TRBJ2-4|TRBV18
CASSPPTTGKNIQYF
TGTGCCAGCTCCCCTCCGACTACGGGCAAAAACATTCAGTACTTC
>TRBD1|-|TRBJ1-1|TRBV28
CASRNLQGSAFF
TGTGCCAGCAGGAACCTACAGGGGAGCGCTTTCTTT
>-|few|TRBJ2-7|TRBV5-6
CASSLGASKLYEQYF
TGTGCCAGCAGCTTGGGGGCCAGCAAACTCTACGAGCAGTACTTC
>-|few|TRBJ2-2|TRBV7-2
CASSLATNFGELFF
TGTGCCAGCAGCTTAGCCACGAACTTCGGGGAGCTGTTTTTT
>-|few|TRBJ2-2|TRBV28
CASSFAGELGELFF
TGTGCCAGCAGTTTTGCAGGGGAGTTAGGGGAGCTGTTTTTT
>-|few|TRBJ2-3|TRBV5-6
CASSPAPRDTQYF
TGTGCCAGCAGCCCGGCCCCAAGAGATACGCAGTATTTT
>TRBD2|few|TRBJ2-2|TRBV5-1
CASSFSSGRPRTGELFF
TGCGCCAGCAGCTTTTCTAGCGGGAGGCCACGCACCGGGGAGCTGTTTTTT
>-|-|TRBJ2-5|TRBV5-6
CASSLSGRSETQYF
TGTGCCAGCAGCTTGTCTGGTAGGTCGGAGACCCAGTACTTC
>-|few|TRBJ1-1|TRBV7-9
CASSQFDGTEAFF
TGTGCCAGCAGCCAATTCGACGGAACTGAAGCTTTCTTT
>-|-|TRBJ2-7|TRBV18
CASSPGLTRAYEQYF
TGTGCCAGCTCACCAGGGTTGACTCGCGCCTACGAGCAGTACTTC
>TRBD2|few|TRBJ2-1|TRBV19
CASSTPLASGRGDEQFF
TGTGCCAGTAGTACTCCCCTGGCTAGCGGGAGAGGTGATGAGCAGTTCTTC
>TRBD2|few|TRBJ2-7|TRBV10-3
CAIGEGFEQYF
TGTGCCATCGGGGAGGGGTTCGAGCAGTACTTC
>-|-|TRBJ2-2|TRBV28
CASPRELFF
TGTGCCAGTCCAAGGGAGCTGTTTTTT
>TRBD2|few|TRBJ2-1|TRBV19
CASSPRTSGNEQFF
TGTGCCAGTAGTCCCCGGACTAGCGGGAATGAGCAGTTCTTC
>-|-|TRBJ2-2|TRBV2
CASKRGGNTGELFF
TGTGCCAGCAAAAGGGGCGGAAACACCGGGGAGCTGTTTTTT
>TRBD2|-|TRBJ2-1|TRBV11-3
CASSHSGGNEQFF
TGTGCCAGCAGCCATAGCGGGGGTAATGAGCAGTTCTTC
>-|-|TRBJ2-7|TRBV4-1
CASSHPAGGTYEQYF
TGCGCCAGCAGCCACCCCGCAGGGGGGACCTACGAGCAGTACTTC
>-|few|TRBJ2-2|TRBV9
CASSLRTKGSTGELFF
TGTGCCAGCAGCTTAAGGACTAAGGGGAGCACCGGGGAGCTGTTTTTT
>TRBD1|few|TRBJ1-5|TRBV28
CASRSDRGPLNQPQHF
TGTGCCAGCAGATCAGACAGGGGCCCGCTCAATCAGCCCCAGCATTTT
>-|-|TRBJ1-4|TRBV5-1
CASRAPMDNEKLFF
TGCGCCAGCAGGGCCCCAATGGATAATGAAAAACTGTTTTTT
>TRBD2|few|TRBJ2-1|TRBV4-1
CASSYSGRAGEQFF
TGCGCCAGCAGCTATAGCGGGAGGGCAGGTGAGCAGTTCTTC
>-|-|TRBJ2-1|TRBV4-2
CASSQDSASYHNEQFF
TGTGCCAGCAGCCAAGATTCCGCTAGTTACCACAATGAGCAGTTCTTC
>-|-|TRBJ1-4|TRBV4-3
CASSQDFTYGDEKLFF
TGCGCCAGCAGCCAAGATTTTACTTATGGGGACGAAAAACTGTTTTTT
>-|once|TRBJ1-1|TRBV28
CASERGNTEAFF
TGTGCCAGCGAGAGGGGGAACACTGAAGCTTTCTTT
>TRBD2|-|TRBJ2-3|TRBV15
CATSRDSLTSGYTDTQYF
TGTGCCACCAGCAGAGATAGTTTGACTAGCGGATACACAGATACGCAGTATTTT
>-|-|TRBJ1-2|TRBV20-1
CSATQGYGYTF
TGCAGTGCGACCCAGGGTTACGGCTACACCTTC
>-|-|TRBJ2-7|TRBV7-6
CASSFDRLREQYF
TGTGCCAGCAGCTTCGACAGGCTACGGGAGCAGTACTTC
>TRBD1|few|TRBJ2-7|TRBV27
CASSPRTGTLYEQYF
TGTGCCAGCAGTCCACGGACAGGGACCCTCTACGAGCAGTACTTC
>-|-|TRBJ2-3|TRBV27
CASSPLVSGTDTQYF
TGTGCCAGCAGTCCCCTAGTATCGGGCACAGATACGCAGTATTTT
>-|few|TRBJ2-7|TRBV7-2
CASSWGPYEQYF
TGTGCCAGCAGCTGGGGGCCCTACGAGCAGTACTTC
>TRBD1|-|TRBJ1-1|TRBV9
CASSRDRILTSTEAFF
TGTGCCAGCAGCAGGGACAGGATCTTAACGAGCACTGAAGCTTTCTTT
>TRBD2|-|TRBJ2-5|TRBV4-3
CASSQEFRRGGETQYF
TGCGCCAGCAGCCAAGAATTTCGTCGGGGGGGAGAGACCCAGTACTTC
>-|-|TRBJ2-1|TRBV28
CASRLRDSSLNEQFF
TGTGCCAGCAGGTTACGCGACTCTTCTCTCAATGAGCAGTTCTTC
>-|few|TRBJ2-3|TRBV9
CASSVLAASTDTQYF
TGTGCCAGCAGCGTACTAGCCGCTAGCACAGATACGCAGTATTTT
>-|few|TRBJ1-2|TRBV6-5
CASSYSGVGVWGYTF
TGTGCCAGCAGTTACTCGGGGGTTGGAGTATGGGGCTACACCTTC
>TRBD2|few|TRBJ2-1|TRBV7-3
CASSLAGLAGEDNEQFF
TGTGCCAGCAGCTTAGCGGGACTAGCGGGAGAGGATAATGAGCAGTTCTTC
>-|-|TRBJ2-1|TRBV5-5
CASRSALSYNEQFF
TGTGCCAGCCGATCAGCCCTCTCCTACAATGAGCAGTTCTTC
>TRBD2|-|TRBJ2-7|TRBV7-8
CASSLRLGLAGTTYEQYF
TGTGCCAGCAGCTTACGATTGGGACTAGCGGGAACTACCTACGAGCAGTACTTC
>-|few|TRBJ1-1|TRBV2
CASSEVSLNTEAFF
TGTGCCAGCAGTGAAGTGTCTCTGAACACTGAAGCTTTCTTT
>-|few|TRBJ2-1|TRBV7-2
CASSFDSRKQFF
TGTGCCAGCAGCTTTGACAGCCGCAAGCAGTTCTTC
>-|-|TRBJ2-7|TRBV28
CASRTDYEQYF
TGTGCCAGCAGAACCGACTACGAGCAGTACTTC
>-|-|TRBJ2-5|TRBV28
CASNQGVKETQYF
TGTGCCAGCAATCAAGGGGTCAAAGAGACCCAGTACTTC
>-|-|TRBJ1-1|TRBV19
CASSLNWRAEAFF
TGTGCCAGTAGTCTAAATTGGCGGGCTGAAGCTTTCTTT
>-|-|TRBJ1-1|TRBV19
CASSIRGRAMNTEAFF
TGTGCCAGTAGTATACGAGGCAGGGCGATGAACACTGAAGCTTTCTTT
>-|few|TRBJ2-7|TRBV5-6
CASSLPKGHEQYF
TGTGCCAGCAGCTTGCCCAAGGGACACGAGCAGTACTTC
>TRBD2|-|TRBJ2-1|TRBV19
CASSNGYAGAVQFF
TGTGCCAGTAGTAACGGGTACGCGGGAGCAGTGCAGTTCTTC
>-|few|TRBJ1-3|TRBV5-1
CASSLMPGQRDTIYF
TGCGCCAGCAGCTTGATGCCAGGCCAGAGGGACACCATATATTTT
>-|few|TRBJ1-5|TRBV15
CATSRESDRPQHF
TGTGCCACCAGCAGAGAGTCTGACAGGCCCCAGCATTTT
>TRBD1|few|TRBJ2-1|TRBV7-9
CASSLGTGYSPYDNEQFF
TGTGCCAGCAGCTTAGGGACAGGGTATTCCCCTTATGACAATGAGCAGTTCTTC
>TRBD1|-|TRBJ2-5|TRBV28
CASRSGGHQETQYF
TGTGCCAGCAGATCAGGGGGCCATCAAGAGACCCAGTACTTC
>-|-|TRBJ1-2|TRBV7-2
CASSLGGYGYTF
TGTGCCAGCAGCTTAGGGGGCTATGGCTACACCTTC